Listed here is a single TCR beta chain. Adult allogeneic hematopoietic cell transplant recipients with steroid-refractory graft-versus-host disease were prospectively enrolled for research autopsy. The entry originates in a study of tissue T cells after allogeneic stem cell transplantation. The repertoire was sequenced with immunoSEQ multiplex PCR; TCRdb's copy has only in-frame clones and lacks some. The data show about 3,000 clones, about 59% seen once. The V and J ends lost 6 bases and 5 bases, in that order; junction bases with no gene match: 3. CDR3 length: 12 amino acids. The source material was ascending colon tissue, sampled at autopsy. V usage is TRBV12-3 or TRBV12-4 and J usage is TRBJ2-7; 8 bases line up with TRBD2. The source is a male patient older than 55 with steroid-refractory graft-versus-host disease after an allogeneic stem cell transplant. The graft donor may have given rise to some T cells. CDR3 in amino acids: CASSRGGDEQYF. The CDR3, as DNA: TGTGCCAGCAGCCGGGGGGGTGACGAGCAGTACTTC.